This TCR beta chain was captured by sequencing in a study of identical twins. Germline CDR1 SGHDN, CDR2 FVKESK. V lost 8 bases, J lost 3 bases, and 6 bases stayed unmatched. The CDR3 loop spans 13 amino acids. This clonotype was observed a handful of times. Using its own MiXCR run on the 5' RACE reads, TCRdb lists one record per CDR3 protein. The table has about 660,000 distinct CDR3 sequences, 8% to 9% seen once. In addition, the sample was reused for a study of yellow fever vaccine responses in identical twins.

Sequencing used PBMCs. The TCR was taken from a woman between 18 and 29 years old in good health. V and J are TRBV14 and TRBJ2-7; 8 nucleotides align to TRBD2. CDR3 residues: CASGSAGGYEQYF. CDR3 DNA: TGTGCCAGCGGTTCCGCGGGAGGCTACGAGCAGTACTTC.